Below, one T cell receptor beta chain is given with its context. Its antigen is unknown. This record belongs to a study of monozygotic twins with cystic fibrosis. Study summary: Roughly 3 micrograms of fragmented DNA underwent roughly 16 PCR cycles for library preparation. The study's findings and limits: Co-twins had the most similar V usage for 13 of 16 pairs, J for 8.

The germline V gene has CDR1 LNHDA and CDR2 SQIVND (reference sequence). With 1 base removed from V and 8 bases from J, the gap between germline ends came to 14 bases. The CDR3 is 14 amino acids. Profiled with immunoSEQ multiplex PCR; TCRdb holds only in-frame clones, not every one. This sample has 30,000 to 40,000 clones; 66% occur once, and the top ten carry approximately 0.81%. Sequences were obtained from blood. This chain connects TRBV19 to TRBJ1-2; D is unclear. The sequence was collected from a girl under 18 with cystic fibrosis. The CDR3 DNA is TGTGCCAGTAGTATAGGTCGCCCTACGAGGGGCTACACCTTC. Translated, it gives CASSIGRPTRGYTF.